This T cell receptor beta chain originates from a study of blood T cell repertoires in COVID-19 (dated by TCRdb to the early 2020s). Concerning the study at large: Samples covering the acute and convalescent phases of COVID-19 were provided by collaborators in the United States, Italy and Spain. The repertoires were made available in a free public database intended to serve as a resource for research on the immune response to SARS-CoV-2. The material from the prospective study consisted of cDNA or gDNA derived from T cells, B-cell-depleted T cells, or PBMCs. HLA class I and class II types, where available, came from metadata supplied by the sample provider rather than from assay-based typing. The samples were drawn from the first 160 participants of the ongoing ImmuneRACE study and from over a thousand subjects provided by 6 global collaborators. Deeply sampled blood TCRbeta repertoires from subjects exposed to, actively infected with, or recovered from COVID-19 were included in the dataset. The sample metadata nearly always contained a de-identified subject ID, COVID-19 status, age in years and sex. Overall study outcomes, separate from this receptor: Clinical and demographic metadata were provided uncurated, with the amount varying by source and participant.

With respect to this clone: What antigen it recognizes has not been identified. Per-base quality was not reported, and no clone a single base away is much larger than it.

CDR1 and CDR2, looked up from the germline V gene, are MNHEY and SVGEGT. The V and J ends are trimmed by 6 bases and 2 bases, leaving 22 bases between them. Inclusive of the bounding cysteine and phenylalanine, the CDR3 is 17 residues long. Only the CDR3 DNA is retained, 51 bases long and in frame from the first base. Each collaborating institution followed its own protocols to collect whole blood in K2EDTA tubes. Collaborator samples were shipped for TCRbeta analysis as frozen whole blood, isolated PBMCs, or DNA extracted from either sample type. TCRbeta CDR3 regions were amplified from genomic DNA using the immunoSEQ Assay, a bias-controlled multiplex PCR. As for how the authors treated the data: The number of nucleated cells in each sample was estimated from the amplification of reference gene primers within the assay. Sequence reads were collapsed and filtered to measure the absolute abundance of every unique TCRbeta CDR3 rearrangement. For each sample, productive Simpson clonality was calculated by taking the square root of Simpson's diversity index across productive rearrangements. Sourced from immuneACCESS, this table was stored by TCRdb with only in-frame sequences that have V and J called. A share of the clones is absent; for the studies checked, an unresolved V gene accounts for under half, and the remainder has no known explanation. V and J calls plus clone size are reproduced from that table; the DNA served to infer D and trimming. For this sample there are about 240,000 clones; 82% appear just once. About an eighth of the sample is in the top ten clones.

This TCR came from a woman in her sixties or seventies with active or convalescent COVID-19. Source material: peripheral blood. The chain uses TRBV6-2 or TRBV6-3 and TRBJ1-2; tentative D gene TRBD1, with 6 bases matching. CDR3 sequence: CASSQIIRFQGNYGYTF. Here is the DNA: TGTGCCAGCAGCCAAATAATCAGATTCCAGGGGAACTATGGCTACACCTTC.